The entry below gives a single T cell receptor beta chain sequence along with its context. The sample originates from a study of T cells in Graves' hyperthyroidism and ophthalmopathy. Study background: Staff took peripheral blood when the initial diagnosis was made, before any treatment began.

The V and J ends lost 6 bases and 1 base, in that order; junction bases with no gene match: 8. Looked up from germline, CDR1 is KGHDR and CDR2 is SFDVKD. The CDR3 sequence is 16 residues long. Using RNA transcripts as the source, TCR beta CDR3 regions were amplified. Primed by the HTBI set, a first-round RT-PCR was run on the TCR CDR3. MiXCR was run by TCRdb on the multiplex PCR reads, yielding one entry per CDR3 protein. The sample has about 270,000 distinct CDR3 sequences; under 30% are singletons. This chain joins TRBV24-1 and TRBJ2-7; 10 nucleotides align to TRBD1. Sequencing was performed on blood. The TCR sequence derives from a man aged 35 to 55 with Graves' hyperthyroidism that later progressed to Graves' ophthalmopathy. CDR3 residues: CATSRSGQGISYEQYF. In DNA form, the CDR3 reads TGTGCCACCAGTCGGTCGGGACAGGGGATTTCCTACGAGCAGTACTTC.